The T cell receptor (beta chain) described here comes from a study of response to subunit inactivated influenza vaccine. CDR1 is LNHNV, CDR2 YYDKDF, per germline (reference sequence). This CDR3 has 12 residues. Trimming shortened V by 5 bases and J by 11 bases, and 13 bases separated the two germline ends. TCRdb itself ran the RT-PCR reads through MiXCR, one entry per CDR3 protein. The repertoire holds about 500,000 distinct CDR3 sequences, with more than 15% as singletons. The V call is TRBV15, the J call TRBJ2-4; D ambiguous. This material consisted of CD4+ T cells sorted from PBMCs, taken 23 months after vaccination. This sequence originates from a man between 50 and 69 years old who received an inactivated influenza vaccine. CDR3 nucleotide sequence: TGTGCCACCAGCGCTCCGAATAGACTTCAGTACTTC. Translated: CATSAPNRLQYF.